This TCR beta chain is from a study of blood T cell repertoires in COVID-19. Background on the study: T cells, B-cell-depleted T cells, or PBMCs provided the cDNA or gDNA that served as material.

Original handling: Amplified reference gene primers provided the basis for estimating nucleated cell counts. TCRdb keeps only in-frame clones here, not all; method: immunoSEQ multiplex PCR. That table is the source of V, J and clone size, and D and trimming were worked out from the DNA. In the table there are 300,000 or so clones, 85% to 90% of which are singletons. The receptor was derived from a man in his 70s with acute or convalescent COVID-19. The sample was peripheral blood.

Here the CDR3 DNA reads TGTGCCAGCTCACCACTGCCTGACAGTCTCAATGAGCAGTTCTTC. Translating it yields CASSPLPDSLNEQFF. The chain links TRBV18 to TRBJ2-1; tentatively, D is TRBD1 (5 bases). V was clipped by 1 base and J by 6 bases, with 13 bases between them. Germline-derived CDR1 and CDR2 are KGHSH and LQKENI. The CDR3 is made up of 15 amino acids.